The text below deals with one T cell receptor (beta chain). Its antigen is still unknown. The entry originates in a study of somatic mutations in cytotoxic T cells in rheumatoid arthritis. Study-level information: Some V beta antibody-stained T-cell populations were flow-sorted at nearly 100% purity, including V beta1+ cells sequenced for TCRB.

The method was immunoSEQ multiplex PCR; TCRdb's version includes in-frame clones alone and lacks a portion of them. The profile covers around 6,000 clones, with roughly 82% appearing a single time and 47% taken by the ten largest. The study, taken as a whole, reports: Nobody adjusted the slight TRBV07 underrepresentation in rheumatoid arthritis patients for multiple comparisons. Neither rheumatoid arthritis patients nor age-matched healthy controls had significantly different CD8+ T-cell clonality from the other group.

Trimming left V 1 base short and J 6 bases short, with 12 bases between. Germline V gives CDR1 WNHNN, CDR2 SYGVQD (reference sequence). This CDR3 region has 15 residues. Positive selection with magnetic beads achieved the isolation of CD4+ and CD8+ cells, followed by a flow cytometry check of purity. The sequence derives from a woman in her forties or fifties with rheumatoid arthritis. The gene calls are TRBV10-1 and TRBJ2-2; a possible D gene is TRBD2 (5 bases). The sample taken for sequencing was CD8+ T cells sorted from blood. CDR3 amino acids: CASSEFLGLAGELFF. CDR3 nucleotide sequence: TGCGCCAGCAGTGAGTTTCTAGGACTGGCCGGGGAGCTGTTTTTT.